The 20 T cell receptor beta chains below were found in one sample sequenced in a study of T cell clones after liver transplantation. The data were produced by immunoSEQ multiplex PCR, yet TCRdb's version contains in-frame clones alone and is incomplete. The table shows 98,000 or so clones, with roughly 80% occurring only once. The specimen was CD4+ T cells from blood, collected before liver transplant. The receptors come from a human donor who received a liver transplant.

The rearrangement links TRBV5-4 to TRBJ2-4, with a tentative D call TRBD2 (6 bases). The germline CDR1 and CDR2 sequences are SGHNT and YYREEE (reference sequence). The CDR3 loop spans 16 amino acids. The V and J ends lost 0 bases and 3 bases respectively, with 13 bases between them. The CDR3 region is CASSLGTGVGKNIQYF. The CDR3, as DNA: TGTGCCAGCAGCTTGGGGACGGGAGTGGGCAAAAACATTCAGTACTTC. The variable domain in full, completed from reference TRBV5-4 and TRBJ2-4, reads ETGVTQSPTHLIKTRGQQVTLRCSSQSGHNTVSWYQQALGQGPQFIFQYYREEENGRGNFPPRFSGLQFPNYSSELNVNALELDDSALYLCASSLGTGVGKNIQYFGAGTRLSVL.

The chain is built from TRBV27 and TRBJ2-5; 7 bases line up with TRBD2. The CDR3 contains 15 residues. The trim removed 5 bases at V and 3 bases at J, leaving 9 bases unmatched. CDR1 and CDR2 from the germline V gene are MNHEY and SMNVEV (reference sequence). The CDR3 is CASSPVGGFEETQYF. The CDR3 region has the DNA TGTGCCAGCAGTCCCGTGGGGGGGTTTGAAGAGACCCAGTACTTC.

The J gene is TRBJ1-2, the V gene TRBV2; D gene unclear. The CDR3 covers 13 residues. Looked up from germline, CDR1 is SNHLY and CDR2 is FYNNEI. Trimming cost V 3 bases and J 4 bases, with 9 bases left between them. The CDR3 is CASSDRAGYGYTF. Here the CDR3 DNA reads TGTGCCAGCAGTGACCGGGCTGGCTATGGCTACACCTTC.

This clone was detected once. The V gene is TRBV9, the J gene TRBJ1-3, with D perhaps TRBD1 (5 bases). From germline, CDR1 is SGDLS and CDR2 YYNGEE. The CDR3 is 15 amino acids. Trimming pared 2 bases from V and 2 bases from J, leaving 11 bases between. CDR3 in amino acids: CASSVAQGTGNTIYF. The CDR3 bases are TGTGCCAGCAGCGTGGCCCAGGGAACTGGAAACACCATATATTTT.

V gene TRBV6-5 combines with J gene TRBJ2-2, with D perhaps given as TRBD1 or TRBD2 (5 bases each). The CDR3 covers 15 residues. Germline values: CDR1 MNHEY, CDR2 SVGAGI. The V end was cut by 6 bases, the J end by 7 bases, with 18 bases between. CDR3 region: CASSLLGTSNGELFF. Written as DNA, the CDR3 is TGTGCCAGCAGCCTACTAGGGACGAGCAACGGGGAGCTGTTTTTT.

The CDR3 region is CASSGYRGRYEQYF. The CDR3 DNA reads TGTGCCAGTAGTGGGTACAGGGGGCGGTACGAGCAGTACTTC. V usage is TRBV19 and J usage is TRBJ2-7; TRBD1 matches 9 bases. The J segment lost 4 bases and the V segment lost 5 bases, leaving 6 bases of the junction unmatched. The CDR3 is 14 residues long. The germline V gene has CDR1 LNHDA and CDR2 SQIVND (reference sequence).

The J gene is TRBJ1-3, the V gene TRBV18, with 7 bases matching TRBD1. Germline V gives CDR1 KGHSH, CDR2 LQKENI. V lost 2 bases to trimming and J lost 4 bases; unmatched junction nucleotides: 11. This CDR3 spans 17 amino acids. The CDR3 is CASSPLTGDLSGNTIYF. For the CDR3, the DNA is TGTGCCAGCTCACCATTAACAGGGGACCTCTCCGGAAACACCATATATTTT.

Here the CDR3 reads CASSPLRAGGGLTNEQFF. The CDR3 DNA sequence: TGTGCCAGCAGCCCCCTCCGAGCGGGGGGCGGGTTAACCAATGAGCAGTTCTTC. V usage is TRBV14 and J usage is TRBJ2-1; 9 bases map to TRBD2. CDR1 and CDR2 from the germline V gene are SGHDN and FVKESK. The V segment lost 4 bases and the J segment 6 bases; nucleotides outside the gene matches: 16. The CDR3 consists of 18 residues. The variable domain in full, with the rest retrieved from reference TRBV14 and TRBJ2-1, is EAGVTQFPSHSVIEKGQTVTLRCDPISGHDNLYWYRRVMGKEIKFLLHFVKESKQDESGMPNNRFLAERTGGTYSTLKVQPAELEDSGVYFCASSPLRAGGGLTNEQFFGPGTRLTVL.

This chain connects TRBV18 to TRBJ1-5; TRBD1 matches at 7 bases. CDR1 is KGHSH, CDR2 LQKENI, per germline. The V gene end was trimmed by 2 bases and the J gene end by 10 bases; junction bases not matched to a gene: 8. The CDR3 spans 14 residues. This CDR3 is CASSPGDSPGPQHF. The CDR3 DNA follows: TGTGCCAGCTCACCAGGGGACAGTCCGGGCCCCCAGCATTTT.

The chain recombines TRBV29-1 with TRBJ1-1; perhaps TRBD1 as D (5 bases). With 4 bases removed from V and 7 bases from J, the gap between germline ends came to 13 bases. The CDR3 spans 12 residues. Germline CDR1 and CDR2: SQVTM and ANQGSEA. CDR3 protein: CSVVRGGREAFF. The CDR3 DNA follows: TGCAGCGTTGTAAGGGGAGGCCGTGAAGCTTTCTTT.

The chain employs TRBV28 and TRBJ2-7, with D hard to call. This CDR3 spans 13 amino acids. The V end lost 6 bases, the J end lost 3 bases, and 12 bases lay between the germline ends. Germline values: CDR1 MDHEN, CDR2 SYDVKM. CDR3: CASSTDEHYEQYF. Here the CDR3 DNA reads TGTGCCAGCAGCACAGACGAGCACTACGAGCAGTACTTC.

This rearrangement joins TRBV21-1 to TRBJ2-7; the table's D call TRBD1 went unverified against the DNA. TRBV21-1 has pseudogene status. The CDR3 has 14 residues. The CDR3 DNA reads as TGTGCCAGCAGCAAAGAGGGACAGACTTACGAGCAGTACTTC. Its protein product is CASSKEGQTYEQYF.

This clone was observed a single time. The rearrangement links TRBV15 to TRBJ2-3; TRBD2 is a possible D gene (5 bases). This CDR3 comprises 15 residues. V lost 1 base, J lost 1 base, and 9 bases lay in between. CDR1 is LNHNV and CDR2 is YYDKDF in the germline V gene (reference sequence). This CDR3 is CATSRALGGTDTQYF. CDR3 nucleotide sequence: TGTGCCACCAGCAGAGCCCTCGGGGGCACAGATACGCAGTATTTT. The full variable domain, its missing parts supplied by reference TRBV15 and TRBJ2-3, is DAMVIQNPRYQVTQFGKPVTLSCSQTLNHNVMYWYQQKSSQAPKLLFHYYDKDFNNEADTPDNFQSRRPNTSFCFLDIRSPGLGDTAMYLCATSRALGGTDTQYFGPGTRLTVL.

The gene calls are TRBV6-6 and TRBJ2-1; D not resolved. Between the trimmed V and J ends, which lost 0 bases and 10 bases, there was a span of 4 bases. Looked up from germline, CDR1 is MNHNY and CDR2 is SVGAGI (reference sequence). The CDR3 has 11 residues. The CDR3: CASSYSGEQFF. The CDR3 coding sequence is TGTGCCAGCAGTTACTCCGGGGAGCAGTTCTTC.

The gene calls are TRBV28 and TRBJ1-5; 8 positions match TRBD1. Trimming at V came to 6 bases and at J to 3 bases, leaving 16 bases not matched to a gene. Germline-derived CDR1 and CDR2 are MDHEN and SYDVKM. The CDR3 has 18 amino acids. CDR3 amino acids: CASSLTGTGPSFNQPQHF. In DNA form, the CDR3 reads TGTGCCAGCAGCCTTACCGGGACAGGACCCTCTTTCAATCAGCCCCAGCATTTT.

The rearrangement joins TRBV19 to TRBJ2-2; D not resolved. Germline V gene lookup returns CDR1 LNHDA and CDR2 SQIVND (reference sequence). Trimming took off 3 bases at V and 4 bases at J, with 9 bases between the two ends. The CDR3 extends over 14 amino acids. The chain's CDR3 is CASSIRLRTGELFF. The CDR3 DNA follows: TGTGCCAGTAGTATCCGTCTCCGCACCGGGGAGCTGTTTTTT.

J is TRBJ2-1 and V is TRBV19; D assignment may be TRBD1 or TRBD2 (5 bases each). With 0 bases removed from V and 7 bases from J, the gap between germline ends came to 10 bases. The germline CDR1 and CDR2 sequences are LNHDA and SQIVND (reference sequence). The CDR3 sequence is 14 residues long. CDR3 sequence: CASSIDRWGNEQFF. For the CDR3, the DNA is TGTGCCAGTAGTATAGATCGCTGGGGGAATGAGCAGTTCTTC.

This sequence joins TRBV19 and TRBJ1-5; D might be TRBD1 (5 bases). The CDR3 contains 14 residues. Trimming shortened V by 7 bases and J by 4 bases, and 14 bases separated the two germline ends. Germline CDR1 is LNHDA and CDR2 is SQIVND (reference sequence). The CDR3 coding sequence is TGTGCCAGTACCGGACTGGGGGGGAATCAGCCCCAGCATTTT. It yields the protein CASTGLGGNQPQHF.

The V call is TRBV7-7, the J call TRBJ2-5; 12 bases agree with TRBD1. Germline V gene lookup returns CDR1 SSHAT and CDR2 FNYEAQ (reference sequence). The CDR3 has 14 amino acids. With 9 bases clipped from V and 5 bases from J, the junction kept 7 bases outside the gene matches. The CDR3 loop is CASKGQGAVETQYF. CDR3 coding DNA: TGTGCCAGTAAGGGACAGGGGGCCGTCGAGACCCAGTACTTC. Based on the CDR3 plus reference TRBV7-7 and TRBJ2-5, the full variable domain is GAGVSQSPRYKVTKRGQDVTLRCDPISSHATLYWYQQALGQGPEFLTYFNYEAQPDKSGLPSDRFSAERPEGSISTLTIQRTEQRDSAMYRCASKGQGAVETQYFGPGTRLLVL.

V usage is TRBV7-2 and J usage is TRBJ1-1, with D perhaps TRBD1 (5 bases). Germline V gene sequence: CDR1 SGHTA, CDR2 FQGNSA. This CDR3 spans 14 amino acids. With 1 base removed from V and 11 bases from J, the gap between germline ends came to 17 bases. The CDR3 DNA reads TGTGCCAGCAGCTTAGGGGACGCCCTTTTAAGGGCTTTCTTT. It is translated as CASSLGDALLRAFF.